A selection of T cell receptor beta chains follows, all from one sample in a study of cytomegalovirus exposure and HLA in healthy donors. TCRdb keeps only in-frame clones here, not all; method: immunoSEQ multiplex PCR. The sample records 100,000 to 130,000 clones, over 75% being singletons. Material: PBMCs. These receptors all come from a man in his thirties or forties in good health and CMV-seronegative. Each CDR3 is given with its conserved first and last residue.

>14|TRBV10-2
CASRQTGSLGEQYF
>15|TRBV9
CASSVARTGSDTQYF
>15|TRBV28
CASSPLGQGNNEQFF
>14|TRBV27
CASAPRGAEGGYTF
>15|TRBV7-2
CASSFTSGRSHEQFF
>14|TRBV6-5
CASSRPEPNSPLHF
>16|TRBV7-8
CASSLLLNRVFYEQYF
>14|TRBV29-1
CSVRGGFSGNTIYF
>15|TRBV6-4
CASSELASGNNEQFF
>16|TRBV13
CASSYRDRKSQETQYF
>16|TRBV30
CAWSVSRQGRNYGYTF
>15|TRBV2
CASRHSGTGLNEQYF
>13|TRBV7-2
CASSPSGRVEQFF
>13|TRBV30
CAWSLAGAREQYF
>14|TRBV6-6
CASSSGTGGVEQYF
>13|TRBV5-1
CASSPVNTGELFF
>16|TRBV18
CASSPLASGGKNEQYF
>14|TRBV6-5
CASSYSSSNTEAFF
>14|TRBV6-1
CASTLPTGWGEQYF
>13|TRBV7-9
CASRSRIDYGYTF
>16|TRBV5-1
CASSWGLAGAYNEQFF
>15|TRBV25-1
CASSEFCGGWETQYF